A single T cell receptor beta chain is shown here with its context. The sample belongs to a study of blood T cell repertoires in COVID-19. Germline V gives CDR1 KGHSH, CDR2 LQKENI. J lost 3 bases, V lost 6 bases, and 9 bases had no gene match. The length of the CDR3 is 15 residues. Repertoires were generated with immunoSEQ multiplex PCR, while TCRdb's copy carries only in-frame clones and drops some. The table includes about 200,000 clones, 80% to 85% detected once. The sequence was collected from a human donor in a cohort sampled during active COVID-19. The rearrangement links TRBV18 to TRBJ1-2; TRBD1 matches at 8 bases. Material for sequencing was peripheral blood. The CDR3: CASSLDRGFDYGYTF. Here the CDR3 DNA reads TGTGCCAGCTCCCTCGACAGGGGTTTTGACTATGGCTACACCTTC.